This TCR beta chain was identified in a study of Ad26.COV2.S vaccination and SARS-CoV-2 variants. Study-level information: Intramuscular Ad26.COV2.S at 5x10^10 or 1x10^11 viral particles. Study outcomes and limitations: Those who received vaccine or placebo ended up with similar non-spike TCR breadth. Post-vaccination spike-specific CD8+ and CD4+ T cell responses reportedly had substantial breadth.

On this clone itself: What it binds is not known.

This CDR3 is 13 amino acids long. The germline CDR1 and CDR2 sequences are SGDLS and YYNGEE. The ends were cut back, 3 bases at V and 1 base at J, with 7 bases in the middle. Sequencing used immunoSEQ multiplex PCR; TCRdb keeps in-frame clones, though not all of them. The sample holds some 480,000 clones, roughly 85% seen once. Sample treatment: roughly 18 received Ad26.COV2.S at low or high dose, single or two shots; about 5 received placebo; per-sample allocation not given. The study sampled participants on day 63 after the first vaccine or placebo injection. The sample consisted of peripheral blood, taken in a trial of Ad26.COV2.S vaccine versus placebo. V is TRBV9 and J is TRBJ1-1; D is unresolved. This clonotype was obtained from a person between 18 and 65 years old who received the Ad26.COV2.S COVID-19 vaccine or a placebo. CDR3 in amino acids: CASSGRQNTEAFF. The CDR3 DNA sequence: TGTGCCAGCAGCGGCAGACAGAACACTGAAGCTTTCTTT.